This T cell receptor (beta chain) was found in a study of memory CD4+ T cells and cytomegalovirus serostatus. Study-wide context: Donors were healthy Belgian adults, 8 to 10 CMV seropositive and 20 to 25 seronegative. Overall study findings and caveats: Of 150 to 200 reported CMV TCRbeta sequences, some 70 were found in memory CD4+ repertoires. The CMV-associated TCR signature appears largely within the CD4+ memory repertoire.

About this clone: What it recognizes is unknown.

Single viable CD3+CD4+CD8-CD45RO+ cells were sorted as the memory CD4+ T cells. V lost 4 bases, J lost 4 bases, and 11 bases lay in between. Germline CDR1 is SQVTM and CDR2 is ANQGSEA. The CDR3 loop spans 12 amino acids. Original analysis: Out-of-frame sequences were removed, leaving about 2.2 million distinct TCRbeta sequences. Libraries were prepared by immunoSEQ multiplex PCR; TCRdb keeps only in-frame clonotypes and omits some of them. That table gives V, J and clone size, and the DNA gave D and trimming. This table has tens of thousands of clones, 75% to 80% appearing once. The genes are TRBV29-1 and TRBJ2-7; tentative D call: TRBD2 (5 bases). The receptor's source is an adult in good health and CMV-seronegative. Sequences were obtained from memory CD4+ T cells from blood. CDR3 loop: CSVARTSYEQYF. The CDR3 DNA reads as TGCAGCGTTGCGCGGACTTCTTACGAGCAGTACTTC.